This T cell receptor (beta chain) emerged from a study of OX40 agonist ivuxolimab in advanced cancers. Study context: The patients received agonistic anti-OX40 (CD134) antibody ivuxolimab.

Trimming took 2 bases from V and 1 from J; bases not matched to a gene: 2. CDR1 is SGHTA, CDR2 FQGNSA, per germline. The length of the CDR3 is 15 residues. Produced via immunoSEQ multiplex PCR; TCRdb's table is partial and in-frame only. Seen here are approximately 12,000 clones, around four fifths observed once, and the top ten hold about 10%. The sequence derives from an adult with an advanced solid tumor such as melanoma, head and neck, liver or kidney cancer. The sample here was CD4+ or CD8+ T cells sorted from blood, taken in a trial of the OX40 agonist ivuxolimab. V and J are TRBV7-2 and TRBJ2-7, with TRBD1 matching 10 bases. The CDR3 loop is CASSLWTGGSYEQYF. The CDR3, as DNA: TGTGCCAGCAGCTTATGGACAGGGGGGTCCTACGAGCAGTACTTC.